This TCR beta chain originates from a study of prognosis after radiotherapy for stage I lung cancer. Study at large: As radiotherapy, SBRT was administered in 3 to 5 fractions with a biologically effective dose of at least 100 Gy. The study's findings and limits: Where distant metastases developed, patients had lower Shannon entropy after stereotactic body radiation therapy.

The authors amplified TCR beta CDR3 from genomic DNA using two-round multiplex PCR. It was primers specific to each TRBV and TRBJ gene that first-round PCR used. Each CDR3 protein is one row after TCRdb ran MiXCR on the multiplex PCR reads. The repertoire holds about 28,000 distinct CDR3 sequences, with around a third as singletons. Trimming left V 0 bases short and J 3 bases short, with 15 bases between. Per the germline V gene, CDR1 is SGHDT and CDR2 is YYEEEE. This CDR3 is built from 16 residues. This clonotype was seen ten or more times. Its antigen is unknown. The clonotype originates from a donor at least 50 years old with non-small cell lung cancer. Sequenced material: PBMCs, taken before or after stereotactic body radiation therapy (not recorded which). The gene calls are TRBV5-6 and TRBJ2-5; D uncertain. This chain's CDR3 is CASSLAGGGSEETQYF. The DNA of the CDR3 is TGTGCCAGCAGCTTGGCGGGCGGCGGATCGGAAGAGACCCAGTACTTC. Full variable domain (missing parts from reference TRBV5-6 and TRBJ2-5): DAGVTQSPTHLIKTRGQQVTLRCSPKSGHDTVSWYQQALGQGPQFIFQYYEEEERQRGNFPDRFSGHQFPNYSSELNVNALLLGDSALYLCASSLAGGGSEETQYFGPGTRLLVL.